Below, 4 T cell receptor beta chains from the same sample are listed, as sequenced in a study of PD-1 blockade in classical Hodgkin lymphoma. The table came from immunoSEQ multiplex PCR; TCRdb's copy has only in-frame clones and leaves some out. The profile shows tens of thousands of clones, roughly 78% of them singletons. As for time point: cycle 4 day 1 (C4D1), after about 6 weeks of nivolumab. Patients all relapsed after autologous stem cell transplantation, and there was variation in brentuximab vedotin exposure. The specimen comprised peripheral blood mononuclear cells (PBMCs), sampled before the fourth cycle of nivolumab. The receptors derive from a human donor with classical Hodgkin lymphoma.

The rearrangement joins TRBV6-5 to TRBJ2-1, with D possibly TRBD2 on 5 matching bases. Germline values: CDR1 MNHEY, CDR2 SVGAGI. V lost 1 base, J lost 9 bases, and 7 bases lay in between. The CDR3 runs 12 residues. The CDR3 sequence: CASSYWTGEQFF. CDR3 coding DNA: TGTGCCAGCAGTTACTGGACTGGTGAGCAGTTCTTC.

The table lists this clone with a count of one. The chain is built from TRBV19 and TRBJ2-5; 8 positions agree with TRBD1. Unmatched junction bases numbered 13, after V lost 5 bases and J lost 5 bases. Germline V CDR1 and CDR2: LNHDA, SQIVND (reference sequence). CDR3 length equals 16 residues. Written as DNA, the CDR3 is TGTGCCAGTAGTGCCGGGACAGGAGGTTTTTGGGAGACCCAGTACTTC. Translated: CASSAGTGGFWETQYF. The full variable domain, its missing parts supplied by reference TRBV19 and TRBJ2-5, is DGGITQSPKYLFRKEGQNVTLSCEQNLNHDAMYWYRQDPGQGLRLIYYSQIVNDFQKGDIAEGYSVSREKKESFPLTVTSAQKNPTAFYLCASSAGTGGFWETQYFGPGTRLLVL.

V and J are TRBV7-9 and TRBJ1-3; 8 bases align to TRBD1. CDR1 SEHNR and CDR2 FQNEAQ come from the germline V gene (reference sequence). This CDR3 is 15 amino acids long. V dropped 6 bases and J dropped 0; count of bases not matched to a gene: 4. CDR3 in DNA: TGTGCCAGCAGTCCGGACAGGGCCTCTGGAAACACCATATATTTT. Encoded protein: CASSPDRASGNTIYF.

The chain uses TRBV18 and TRBJ2-3, with 10 positions matching TRBD1. The CDR3 length is 17 residues. Germline lookup yields CDR1 KGHSH and CDR2 LQKENI. J was trimmed by 0 bases and V by 3 bases; bases with no gene match: 6. CDR3 amino acids: CASSPGTGAASTDTQYF. CDR3 DNA: TGTGCCAGCTCACCCGGGACAGGGGCCGCTAGCACAGATACGCAGTATTTT.